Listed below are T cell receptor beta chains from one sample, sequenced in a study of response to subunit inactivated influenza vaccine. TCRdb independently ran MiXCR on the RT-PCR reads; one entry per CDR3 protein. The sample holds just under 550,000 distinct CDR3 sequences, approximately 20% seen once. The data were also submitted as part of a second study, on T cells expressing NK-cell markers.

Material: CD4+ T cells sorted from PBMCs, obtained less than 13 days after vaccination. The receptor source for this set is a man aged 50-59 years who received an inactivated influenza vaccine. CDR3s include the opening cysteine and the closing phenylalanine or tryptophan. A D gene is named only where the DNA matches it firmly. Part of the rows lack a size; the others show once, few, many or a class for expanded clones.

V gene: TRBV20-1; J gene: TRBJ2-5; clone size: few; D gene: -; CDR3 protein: CSASPVLLETQYF; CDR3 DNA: TGCAGTGCTTCCCCCGTCCTACTAGAGACCCAGTACTTC
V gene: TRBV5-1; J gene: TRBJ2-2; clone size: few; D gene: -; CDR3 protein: CASRGLEPGELFF; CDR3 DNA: TGCGCCAGCAGAGGGCTCGAACCCGGGGAGCTGTTTTTT
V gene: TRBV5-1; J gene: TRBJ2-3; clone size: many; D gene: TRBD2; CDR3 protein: CASSLEIAGSTDTQYF; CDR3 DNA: TGCGCCAGCAGCTTGGAAATAGCGGGATCTACAGATACGCAGTATTTT
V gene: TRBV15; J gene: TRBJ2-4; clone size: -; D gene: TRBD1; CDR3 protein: CATSRGQGDGNIQYF; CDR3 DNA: TGTGCCACCAGCAGGGGACAGGGGGATGGAAACATTCAGTACTTC
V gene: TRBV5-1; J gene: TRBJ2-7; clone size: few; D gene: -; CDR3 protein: CASSVGNLDLSYEQYF; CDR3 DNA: TGCGCCAGCAGCGTAGGCAACCTAGACCTATCGTACGAGCAGTACTTC
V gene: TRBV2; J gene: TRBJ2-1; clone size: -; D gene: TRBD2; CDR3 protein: CASKGLAAYNEQFF; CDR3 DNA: TGTGCCAGTAAGGGACTAGCGGCCTACAATGAGCAGTTCTTC
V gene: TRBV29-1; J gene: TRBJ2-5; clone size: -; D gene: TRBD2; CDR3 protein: CSVGLAVQETQYF; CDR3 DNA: TGCAGCGTGGGACTAGCGGTCCAAGAGACCCAGTACTTC
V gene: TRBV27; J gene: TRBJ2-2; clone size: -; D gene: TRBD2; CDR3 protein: CASKAGASGNTGELFF; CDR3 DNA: TGTGCCAGCAAGGCGGGCGCTAGCGGGAACACCGGGGAGCTGTTTTTT
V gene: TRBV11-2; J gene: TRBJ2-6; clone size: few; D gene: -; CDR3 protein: CASDNPGANVLTF; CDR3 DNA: TGTGCCAGCGATAACCCCGGGGCCAACGTCCTGACTTTC
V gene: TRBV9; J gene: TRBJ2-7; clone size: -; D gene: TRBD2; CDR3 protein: CASSVGAGGPYEQYF; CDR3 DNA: TGTGCCAGCAGCGTAGGTGCGGGGGGGCCCTACGAGCAGTACTTC
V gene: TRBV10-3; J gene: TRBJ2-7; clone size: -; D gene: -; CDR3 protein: CATQHGAGAPYEQYF; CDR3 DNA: TGTGCCACCCAACACGGGGCAGGGGCGCCCTACGAGCAGTACTTC
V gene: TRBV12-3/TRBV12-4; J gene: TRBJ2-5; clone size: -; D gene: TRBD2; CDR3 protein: CASTSTSWGIRTQYF; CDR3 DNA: TGTGCCAGCACTTCGACTAGCTGGGGAATTAGGACCCAGTACTTC
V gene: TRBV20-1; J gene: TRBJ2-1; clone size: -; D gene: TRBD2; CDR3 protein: CSFGLAGGSTYNEQFF; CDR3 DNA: TGCAGCTTCGGACTAGCGGGGGGCTCAACCTACAATGAGCAGTTCTTC
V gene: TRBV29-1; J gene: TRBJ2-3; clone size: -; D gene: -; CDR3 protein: CSAVSGDTQYF; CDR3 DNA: TGCAGCGCCGTCTCCGGAGATACGCAGTATTTT
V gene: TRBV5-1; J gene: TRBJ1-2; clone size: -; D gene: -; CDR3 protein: CASSPDTSQRGYTF; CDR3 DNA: TGCGCCAGCAGCCCGGACACATCCCAGCGTGGCTACACCTTC
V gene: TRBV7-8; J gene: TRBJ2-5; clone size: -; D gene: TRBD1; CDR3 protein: CASSQPRDSSWGTQYF; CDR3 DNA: TGTGCCAGCAGCCAACCCCGGGACAGCTCGTGGGGGACCCAGTACTTC
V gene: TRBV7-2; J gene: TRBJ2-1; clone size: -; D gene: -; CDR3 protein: CASSLAFGALQLNEQFF; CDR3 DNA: TGTGCCAGCAGCTTAGCGTTCGGGGCCCTTCAACTCAATGAGCAGTTCTTC
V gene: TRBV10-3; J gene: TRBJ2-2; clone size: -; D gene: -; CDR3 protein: CAISESAQGVGELFF; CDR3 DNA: TGTGCCATCAGTGAGTCGGCCCAGGGCGTCGGGGAGCTGTTTTTT
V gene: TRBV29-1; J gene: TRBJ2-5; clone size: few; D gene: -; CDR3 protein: CSGLSAGETQYF; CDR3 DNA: TGCAGCGGTTTGAGCGCGGGAGAGACCCAGTACTTC
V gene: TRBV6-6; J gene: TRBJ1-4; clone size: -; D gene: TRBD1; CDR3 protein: CASSYTGVEKLFF; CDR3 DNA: TGTGCCAGCAGTTATACAGGGGTCGAAAAACTGTTTTTT
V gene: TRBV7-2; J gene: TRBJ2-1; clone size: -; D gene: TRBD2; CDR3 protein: CASSSQREGLYNEQFF; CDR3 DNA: TGTGCCAGCAGCTCCCAGCGGGAGGGCCTCTACAATGAGCAGTTCTTC
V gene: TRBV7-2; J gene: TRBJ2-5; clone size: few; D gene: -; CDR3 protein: CASKRGGDQETQYF; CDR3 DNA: TGTGCCAGCAAAAGAGGGGGGGACCAAGAGACCCAGTACTTC
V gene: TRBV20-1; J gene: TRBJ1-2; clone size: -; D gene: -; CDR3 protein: CSGTATNYGYTF; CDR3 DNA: TGCAGTGGGACAGCTACTAACTATGGCTACACCTTC
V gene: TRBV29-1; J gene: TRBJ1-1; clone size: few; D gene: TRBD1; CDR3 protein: CSVGGQMNTEAFF; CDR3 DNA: TGCAGCGTTGGGGGACAGATGAACACTGAAGCTTTCTTT
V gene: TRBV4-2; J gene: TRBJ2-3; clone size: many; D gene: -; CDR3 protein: CASSQGVDSLDTQYF; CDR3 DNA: TGTGCCAGCAGCCAAGGCGTGGATAGCTTAGATACGCAGTATTTT
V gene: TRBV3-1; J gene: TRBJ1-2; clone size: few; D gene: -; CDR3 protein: CASSQGLTPNYGYTF; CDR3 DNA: TGTGCCAGCAGCCAAGGGCTAACACCTAACTATGGCTACACCTTC
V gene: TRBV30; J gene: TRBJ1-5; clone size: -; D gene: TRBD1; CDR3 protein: CAWSVPGQSNQPQHF; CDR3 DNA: TGTGCCTGGAGTGTACCGGGACAGAGCAATCAGCCCCAGCATTTT
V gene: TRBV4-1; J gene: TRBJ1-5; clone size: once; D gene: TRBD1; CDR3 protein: CASSQEATGRHQPQHF; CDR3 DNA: TGCGCCAGCAGCCAAGAAGCGACAGGGAGGCATCAGCCCCAGCATTTT
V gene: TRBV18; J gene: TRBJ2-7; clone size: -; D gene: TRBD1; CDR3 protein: CASSTTGTGTIEQYF; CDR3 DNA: TGTGCCAGCTCAACAACCGGGACAGGGACTATAGAGCAGTACTTC
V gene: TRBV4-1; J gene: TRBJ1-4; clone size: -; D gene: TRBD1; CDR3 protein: CASSRTGGNEKLFF; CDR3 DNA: TGCGCCAGCAGCCGGACAGGAGGCAATGAAAAACTGTTTTTT
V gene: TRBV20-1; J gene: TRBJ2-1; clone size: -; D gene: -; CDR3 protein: CSAVGDASYNEQFF; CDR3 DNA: TGCAGTGCTGTGGGGGACGCCAGCTACAATGAGCAGTTCTTC
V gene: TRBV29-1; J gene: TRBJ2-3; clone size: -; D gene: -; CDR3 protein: CSVPTGTDTQYF; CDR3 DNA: TGCAGCGTTCCGACAGGCACAGATACGCAGTATTTT
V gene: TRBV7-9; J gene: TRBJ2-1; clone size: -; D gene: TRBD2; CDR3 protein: CASSLAASGRNEQFF; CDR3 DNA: TGTGCCAGCAGCTTAGCGGCTAGCGGGAGGAATGAGCAGTTCTTC
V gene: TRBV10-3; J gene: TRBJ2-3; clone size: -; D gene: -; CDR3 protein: CAISGREDTQYF; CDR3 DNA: TGTGCCATCAGCGGGAGAGAAGATACGCAGTATTTT
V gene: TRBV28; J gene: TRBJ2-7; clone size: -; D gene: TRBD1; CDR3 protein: CASSSTGTAPFEQYF; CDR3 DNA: TGTGCCAGCAGTTCAACCGGGACAGCGCCCTTCGAGCAGTACTTC
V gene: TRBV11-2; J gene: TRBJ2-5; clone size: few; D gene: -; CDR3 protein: CASRPGLKETQYF; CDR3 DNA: TGTGCCAGCAGACCGGGACTCAAAGAGACCCAGTACTTC
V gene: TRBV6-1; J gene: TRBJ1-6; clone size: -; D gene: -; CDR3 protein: CASSEYRDNSPLHF; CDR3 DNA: TGTGCCAGCAGTGAATACAGGGATAATTCACCCCTCCACTTT
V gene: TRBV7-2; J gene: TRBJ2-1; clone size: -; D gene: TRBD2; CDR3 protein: CASSLAGLAGRSSYNVQFF; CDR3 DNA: TGTGCCAGCAGCTTAGCCGGACTAGCGGGCCGAAGCTCCTACAATGTGCAGTTCTTC
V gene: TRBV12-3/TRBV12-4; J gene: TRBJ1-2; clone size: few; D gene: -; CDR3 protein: CASSLARYGYTF; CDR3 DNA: TGTGCCAGCAGTTTAGCCAGGTATGGCTACACCTTC
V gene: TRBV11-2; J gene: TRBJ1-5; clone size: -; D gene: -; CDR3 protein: CASSLASWSQPQHF; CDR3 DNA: TGTGCCAGCAGCTTAGCCTCCTGGAGTCAGCCCCAGCATTTT
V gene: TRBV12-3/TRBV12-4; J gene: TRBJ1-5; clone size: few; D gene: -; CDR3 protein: CASSPAGNQPQHF; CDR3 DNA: TGTGCCAGCAGCCCGGCGGGGAATCAGCCCCAGCATTTT
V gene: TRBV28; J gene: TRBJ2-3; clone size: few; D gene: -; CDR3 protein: CASQGFAMDTQYF; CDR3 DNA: TGTGCCTCCCAAGGGTTCGCGATGGATACGCAGTATTTT
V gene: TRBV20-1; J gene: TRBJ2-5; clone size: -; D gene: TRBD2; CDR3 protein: CSASFTSGIRETQYF; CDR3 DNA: TGCAGTGCTAGTTTCACTAGCGGGATTAGGGAGACCCAGTACTTC
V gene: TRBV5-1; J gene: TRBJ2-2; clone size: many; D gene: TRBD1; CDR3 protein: CASSSTGEVTGELFF; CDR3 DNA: TGCGCCAGCAGCTCTACAGGGGAAGTCACCGGGGAGCTGTTTTTT
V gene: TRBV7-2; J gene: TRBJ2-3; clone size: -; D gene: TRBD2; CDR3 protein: CASSLLAGSPSTDTQYF; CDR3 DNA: TGTGCCAGCAGCTTACTAGCGGGATCCCCTTCCACAGATACGCAGTATTTT
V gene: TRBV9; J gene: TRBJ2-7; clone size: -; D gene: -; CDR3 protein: CASRPTGRYEQYF; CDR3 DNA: TGTGCCAGCAGACCCACAGGGCGGTACGAGCAGTACTTC
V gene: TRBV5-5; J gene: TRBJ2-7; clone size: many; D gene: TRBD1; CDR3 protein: CASSLDGTAAYEQYF; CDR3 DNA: TGTGCCAGCAGCTTGGATGGGACAGCTGCGTACGAGCAGTACTTC
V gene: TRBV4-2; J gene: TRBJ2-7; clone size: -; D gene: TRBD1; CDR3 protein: CASSQGPGQGVIREQYF; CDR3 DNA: TGTGCCAGCAGCCAAGGACCGGGACAGGGGGTGATAAGGGAGCAGTACTTC
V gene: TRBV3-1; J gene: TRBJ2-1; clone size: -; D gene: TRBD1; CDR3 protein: CASSQRTGTGSRGQFF; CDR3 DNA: TGTGCCAGCAGCCAGAGAACCGGGACAGGGAGTAGAGGGCAGTTCTTC
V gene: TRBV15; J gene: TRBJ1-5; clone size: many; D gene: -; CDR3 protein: CATSRDKGGMAQPQHF; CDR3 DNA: TGTGCCACCAGCAGGGACAAGGGGGGTATGGCTCAGCCCCAGCATTTT
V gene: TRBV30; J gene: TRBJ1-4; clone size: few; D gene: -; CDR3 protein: CAWSARLNEKLFF; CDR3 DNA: TGTGCCTGGAGTGCTCGGCTCAATGAAAAACTGTTTTTT
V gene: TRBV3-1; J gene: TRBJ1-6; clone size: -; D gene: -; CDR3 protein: CASRHNLRTPRYSPLHF; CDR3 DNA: TGTGCCAGCAGGCACAATTTACGGACACCCCGCTACTCACCCCTCCACTTT
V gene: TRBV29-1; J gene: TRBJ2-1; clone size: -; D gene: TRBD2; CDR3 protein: CSVVPSGLASYNEQFF; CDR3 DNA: TGCAGCGTTGTTCCCTCGGGACTAGCTTCCTACAATGAGCAGTTCTTC
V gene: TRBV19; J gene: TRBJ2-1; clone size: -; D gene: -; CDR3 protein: CASSSREVEQFF; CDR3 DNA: TGTGCCAGTAGTAGCCGGGAAGTTGAGCAGTTCTTC
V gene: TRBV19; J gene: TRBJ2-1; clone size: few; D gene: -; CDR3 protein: CASRALGSSYNEQFF; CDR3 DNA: TGTGCCAGTAGGGCCCTGGGGAGCTCCTACAATGAGCAGTTCTTC